The 5 T cell receptor beta chains given below trace back to one sample, sequenced in a study of read filtering for tumor transcriptome and immune sequencing. This library used around 400 ng RNA and molecular barcoded adaptors spanning alpha/delta and beta/gamma chains. TCRdb reprocessed the reads via MiXCR and lists one record per CDR3 protein. The sample shows more than 55,000 distinct CDR3 sequences, roughly 19% of them seen only once. Sequencing was performed on a population of CD138-negative cells sorted from bone marrow. These receptors were obtained from a donor at least 40 years old with multiple myeloma.

This clonotype has ten or more counts. The genes are TRBV30 and TRBJ1-1; possibly TRBD1 for D (5 bases). V shed 4 bases and J shed 0 bases, with 9 bases lying between them. CDR3 length equals 13 residues. The germline gives CDR1 GTSNPN, CDR2 SVGIG (reference sequence). In DNA form, the CDR3 reads TGTGCCTGGATGGGACGGTTGAACACTGAAGCTTTCTTT. This translates into CAWMGRLNTEAFF. Full variable domain (outside the CDR3, taken from reference TRBV30 and TRBJ1-1): SQTIHQWPATLVQPVGSPLSLECTVEGTSNPNLYWYRQAAGRGLQLLFYSVGIGQISSEVPQNLSASRPQDRQFILSSKKLLLSDSGFYLCAWMGRLNTEAFFGQGTRLTVV.

Details on this clonotype: A much larger clonotype is one base distant, so this may be a read error. The V call is TRBV19, the J call TRBJ1-5; D ambiguous. The length of the CDR3 is 14 residues. Germline V gene lookup returns CDR1 LNHDA and CDR2 SQIVND (reference sequence). The CDR3 bases are TGTGCCAATAGTATAGGGTTCGACTTTTCGCCCCAGCATTTT. Translating it yields CANSIGFDFSPQHF.

At least ten counts were recorded for this clonotype. The V and J genes are TRBV7-9 and TRBJ2-1; unclear D gene. CDR3 size: 16 residues. The germline V and J ends were trimmed by 0 bases and 0 bases, with 9 bases remaining between them. The germline CDR1 and CDR2 sequences are SEHNR and FQNEAQ (reference sequence). The CDR3 sequence is CASSLARVGSYNEQFF. The CDR3 DNA reads as TGTGCCAGCAGCTTAGCCCGGGTGGGCTCCTACAATGAGCAGTTCTTC.

On this clonotype: Given a far larger clone just one base away, this is likely a sequencing read error. The CDR3 sequence: CTSSPGLADYNEQFF. CDR3 sequence (DNA): TGTACCAGCAGCCCCGGACTAGCGGATTACAATGAGCAGTTCTTC. The chain recombines TRBV7-2 with TRBJ2-1; 10 nucleotides line up with TRBD2. The CDR3 has 15 amino acids. Germline loops: CDR1 SGHTA, CDR2 FQGNSA. Unmatched junction bases numbered 5, after V lost 5 bases and J lost 4 bases.

This clonotype was detected many times. This chain links TRBV2 with TRBJ2-3; 10 positions agree with TRBD1. Germline-derived CDR1 and CDR2 are SNHLY and FYNNEI. The junction had 0 bases not matched to a gene; V was cut back by 6 bases and J by 0 bases. The CDR3 sequence is 14 residues long. CDR3 sequence reads: CASRDRGSTDTQYF. The DNA for the CDR3 is TGTGCCAGCAGGGACAGGGGGAGCACAGATACGCAGTATTTT.